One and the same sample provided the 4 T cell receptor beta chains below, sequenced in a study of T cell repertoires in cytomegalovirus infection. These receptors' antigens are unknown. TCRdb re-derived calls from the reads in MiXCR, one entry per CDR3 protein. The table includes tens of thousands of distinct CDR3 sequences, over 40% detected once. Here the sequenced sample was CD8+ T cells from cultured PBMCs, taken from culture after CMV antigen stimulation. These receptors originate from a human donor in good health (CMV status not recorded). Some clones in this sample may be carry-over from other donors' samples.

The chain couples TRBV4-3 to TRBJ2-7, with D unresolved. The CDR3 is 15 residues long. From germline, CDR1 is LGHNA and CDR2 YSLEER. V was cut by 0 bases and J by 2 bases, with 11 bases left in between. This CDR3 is CASSQEWAETYEQYF. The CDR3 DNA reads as TGCGCCAGCAGCCAAGAGTGGGCAGAAACCTACGAGCAGTACTTC.

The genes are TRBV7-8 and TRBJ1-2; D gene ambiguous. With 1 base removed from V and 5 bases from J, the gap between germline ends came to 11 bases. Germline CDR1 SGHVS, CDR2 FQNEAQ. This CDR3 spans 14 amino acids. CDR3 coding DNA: TGTGCCAGCAGCTTAGAAACGGGGTGGTATGGCTACACCTTC. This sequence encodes CASSLETGWYGYTF.

Here the CDR3 reads CASSQDRSAGANEKLFF. As DNA, the CDR3 is TGCGCCAGCAGCCAAGATAGATCGGCAGGGGCGAATGAAAAACTGTTTTTT. The chain recombines TRBV4-3 with TRBJ1-4; D may be TRBD1 (6 bases). The CDR3 has 17 amino acids. Per germline, CDR1 LGHNA and CDR2 YSLEER. Trimming shortened V by 0 bases and J by 5 bases, and 16 bases separated the two germline ends.

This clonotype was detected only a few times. The CDR3, as DNA: TGTGCCAGCAGTTTTACGCGAGGGGACTACCCCTCGGAAGATACGCAGTATTTT. Translated: CASSFTRGDYPSEDTQYF. V usage is TRBV28 and J usage is TRBJ2-3; TRBD2 matches at 7 bases. Per the germline V gene, CDR1 is MDHEN and CDR2 is SYDVKM. The V segment lost 3 bases and the J segment 5 bases; nucleotides outside the gene matches: 17. The length of the CDR3 is 18 residues.